This T cell receptor (beta chain) was recovered during a study of cytomegalovirus exposure and HLA in healthy donors. On the study more broadly: Clustering assigned approximately 79% of the approximately 400 genotyped donors to the Caucasian-associated ancestry cluster.

The PCR employed 60 Vbeta primers together with 13 Jbeta primers. The table came from immunoSEQ multiplex PCR; TCRdb's copy has only in-frame clones and leaves some out. This table holds more than 90,000 clones, approximately 76% found once. As for this clone: The antigen is not known.

The CDR3 sequence is 12 residues long. V lost 4 bases and J lost 5; bases outside the gene matches: 1. The germline CDR1 and CDR2 sequences are SNHLY and FYNNEI. Study outcomes and limitations: In a later analysis, CMV-associated beta chains were mostly HLA-associated, it appeared. High specificity and sensitivity for cytomegalovirus status were reported for the classifier.

The receptor's source is a man aged 35 to 55 in good health and CMV-seronegative. The sample taken for sequencing was PBMCs. V is TRBV2 and J is TRBJ1-2, with 7 bases lining up with TRBD1. CDR3 bases: TGTGCCAGCAGTGCGACAGGGTATGGCTACACCTTC. Translation: CASSATGYGYTF.